The 22 T cell receptor beta chains reported below all come from one sample, sequenced in a study of blood T cell repertoires in COVID-19. Sequenced by immunoSEQ multiplex PCR; TCRdb stores in-frame clones only, minus some. The sample includes about 33,000 clones, 80% to 90% of them seen just once. Material: peripheral blood. The receptor source for this set is a human donor in a cohort sampled during active COVID-19.

The chain links TRBV7-2 to TRBJ2-3; TRBD2 agrees at 7 bases. After removal of 7 bases from V and 1 base from J, the junction contained 8 bases not matched to a gene. This CDR3 contains 15 residues. Germline CDR1 is SGHTA and CDR2 is FQGNSA. CDR3 residues: CASTWGGAGTDTQYF. CDR3 sequence (DNA): TGTGCCAGCACCTGGGGGGGAGCCGGCACAGATACGCAGTATTTT.

This chain joins TRBV5-4 and TRBJ2-7; a weak D match, TRBD2 (5 bases). Per germline, CDR1 SGHNT and CDR2 YYREEE (reference sequence). The V end lost 4 bases, the J end lost 7 bases, and 18 bases lay between the germline ends. The CDR3 runs to 14 residues. CDR3 loop: CASSPGQHPGEQYF. CDR3 in DNA: TGTGCCAGCAGCCCGGGTCAACATCCGGGGGAGCAGTACTTC. The full variable domain, rest sourced from reference TRBV5-4 and TRBJ2-7, is ETGVTQSPTHLIKTRGQQVTLRCSSQSGHNTVSWYQQALGQGPQFIFQYYREEENGRGNFPPRFSGLQFPNYSSELNVNALELDDSALYLCASSPGQHPGEQYFGPGTRLTVT.

The chain joins TRBV5-1 to TRBJ2-3; possibly TRBD1 for D (6 bases). Germline values: CDR1 SGHRS, CDR2 YFSETQ. The V gene lost 0 bases and the J gene lost 0 bases, with 8 bases spanning the gap. This CDR3 spans 15 amino acids. This chain's CDR3 is CASSLGGPSTDTQYF. The CDR3 nucleotides read TGCGCCAGCAGCTTGGGGGGGCCTAGCACAGATACGCAGTATTTT.

This clone was found a few times. The rearrangement uses TRBV2 and TRBJ1-1; the match to TRBD1 covers 7 bases. Germline V gene data show CDR1 as SNHLY and CDR2 as FYNNEI. The V and J ends lost 4 bases and 3 bases, in that order; junction bases with no gene match: 5. CDR3 size: 14 residues. The CDR3 DNA reads as TGTGCCAGCAGTGCGGGCAGGGGGGACACTGAAGCTTTCTTT. Translating gives CASSAGRGDTEAFF.

V usage is TRBV7-2 and J usage is TRBJ2-5, with D tentatively TRBD1 (5 bases). The V end was cut by 7 bases, the J end by 5 bases, with 8 bases between. The germline V gene has CDR1 SGHTA and CDR2 FQGNSA. The CDR3 extends over 11 amino acids. The CDR3: CASTSGETQYF. CDR3 sequence (DNA): TGTGCCAGCACCTCAGGGGAGACCCAGTACTTC.

Only a few counts were recorded for this clone. The chain links TRBV5-1 to TRBJ2-2; TRBD1 agrees at 7 bases. The germline V gene encodes CDR1 SGHRS and CDR2 YFSETQ. The V gene end was trimmed by 5 bases and the J gene end by 3 bases; junction bases not matched to a gene: 4. This CDR3 has 14 amino acids. The CDR3 DNA reads as TGCGCCAGCAGAACAGGGGATTACACCGGGGAGCTGTTTTTT. It codes for CASRTGDYTGELFF. Based on the CDR3 plus reference TRBV5-1 and TRBJ2-2, the full variable domain is KAGVTQTPRYLIKTRGQQVTLSCSPISGHRSVSWYQQTPGQGLQFLFEYFSETQRNKGNFPGRFSGRQFSNSRSEMNVSTLELGDSALYLCASRTGDYTGELFFGEGSRLTVL.

The chain carries TRBV30 and TRBJ2-4; D gene uncertain. This CDR3 is 16 amino acids long. V was trimmed by 0 bases and J by 0 bases, leaving 12 bases between them. The germline gives CDR1 GTSNPN, CDR2 SVGIG (reference sequence). The CDR3: CAWSVHSGLAKNIQYF. CDR3 nucleotides: TGTGCCTGGAGTGTACATTCAGGCCTAGCCAAAAACATTCAGTACTTC.

A few counts support this clone. The chain couples TRBV7-2 to TRBJ2-7, with TRBD2 identical over 9 bases. Germline CDR1 is SGHTA and CDR2 is FQGNSA. Germline trimming cut 7 bases from V and 6 bases from J; bases unmatched to any gene: 10. CDR3 length equals 14 residues. This CDR3 reads CASTVGGGAGEQYF. The CDR3, as DNA: TGTGCCAGCACAGTGGGCGGGGGGGCTGGCGAGCAGTACTTC.

A remark on this clone: One junction end does not reproduce the germline sequence, and a read error may be involved. The rearrangement links TRBV30 to TRBJ1-4; 7 bases fit TRBD1. This CDR3 contains 13 residues. Germline-derived CDR1 and CDR2 are GTSNPN and SVGIG (reference sequence). CDR3 DNA sequence: TGTGCCTGTAGTGGGGACAGTAATGAAAAACTGTTTTTT. Residues: CACSGDSNEKLFF.

This clone showed up just once. The V gene is TRBV7-2, the J gene TRBJ1-2, with TRBD1 as a possible D gene (5 bases). Looked up from germline, CDR1 is SGHTA and CDR2 is FQGNSA. The CDR3 length is 12 residues. V was cut by 5 bases and J by 8 bases, with 12 bases left in between. The DNA of the CDR3 is TGTGCCAGCAGCCTTCGGGGGAAAGGCTACACCTTC. Protein: CASSLRGKGYTF. The full variable domain, in which reference TRBV7-2 and TRBJ1-2 provide the parts outside the CDR3, is GAGVSQSPSNKVTEKGKDVELRCDPISGHTALYWYRQSLGQGLEFLIYFQGNSAPDKSGLPSDRFSAERTGGSVSTLTIQRTQQEDSAVYLCASSLRGKGYTFGSGTRLTVV.

J is TRBJ1-4 and V is TRBV7-8; 7 bases align to TRBD1. Germline values: CDR1 SGHVS, CDR2 FQNEAQ. The CDR3 has 16 amino acids. Germline trimming cut 5 bases from V and 4 bases from J; bases unmatched to any gene: 10. This chain's CDR3 is CASSRHPGGSNEKLFF. DNA of the CDR3: TGTGCCAGCAGCCGCCACCCAGGGGGAAGTAATGAAAAACTGTTTTTT.

The chain couples TRBV5-6 to TRBJ2-4; TRBD1 agrees at 9 bases. This CDR3 has 17 residues. V was pared by 3 bases and J by 0 bases, with 7 bases of the junction left unmatched. Germline values: CDR1 SGHDT, CDR2 YYEEEE. The CDR3 loop is CASSSGQGRIAKNIQYF. DNA of the CDR3: TGTGCCAGCAGCTCCGGACAGGGGAGGATAGCCAAAAACATTCAGTACTTC.

The chain links TRBV15 to TRBJ2-1, with D perhaps matching TRBD2 (5 bases). The CDR3 extends over 17 amino acids. Germline CDR1 LNHNV, CDR2 YYDKDF (reference sequence). V was cut by 0 bases and J by 1 base, with 13 bases left in between. This chain's CDR3 is CATSRDVTGISYNEQFF. The CDR3 DNA reads TGTGCCACCAGCAGAGATGTCACGGGGATTTCCTACAATGAGCAGTTCTTC.

This chain connects TRBV18 to TRBJ2-5; D is possibly TRBD1 (6 bases). Trimming pared 2 bases from V and 3 bases from J, leaving 13 bases between. Germline CDR1 and CDR2: KGHSH and LQKENI. The CDR3 is 15 residues long. The CDR3 DNA is TGTGCCAGCTCACCATTTGAAGGGGGTGAAGAGACCCAGTACTTC. Protein product: CASSPFEGGEETQYF.

The V and J genes are TRBV28 and TRBJ2-7; 7 bases align to TRBD2. From germline, CDR1 is MDHEN and CDR2 SYDVKM. V shed 7 bases, J shed 2 bases, and the junction held 11 bases outside the gene matches. This CDR3 is built from 15 residues. The CDR3 spells CASTPGGGSTYEQYF. The CDR3 nucleotides read TGTGCCAGCACCCCTGGGGGGGGGAGTACCTACGAGCAGTACTTC. The full variable domain, its missing parts supplied by reference TRBV28 and TRBJ2-7, is DVKVTQSSRYLVKRTGEKVFLECVQDMDHENMFWYRQDPGLGLRLIYFSYDVKMKEKGDIPEGYSVSREKKERFSLILESASTNQTSMYLCASTPGGGSTYEQYFGPGTRLTVT.

A remark on this clone: One end of the junction is discordant with germline, which a read error may explain. The rearrangement uses TRBV7-8 and TRBJ2-7, with 8 positions matching TRBD1. This CDR3 comprises 13 residues. From germline, CDR1 is SGHVS and CDR2 FQNEAQ. In nucleotides, the CDR3 is TGTGCCAGCAGCTTAGGAGGGCCAAGGACAGGGAGCTTC. Its protein is CASSLGGPRTGSF.

The chain joins TRBV3-1 (or the pseudogene TRBV3-2) to TRBJ1-1, with D maybe TRBD1 (5 bases). Germline loops: CDR1 LGHDT, CDR2 YNNKEL (reference sequence). V was pared by 4 bases and J by 8 bases, with 14 bases between. This CDR3 is built from 13 residues. CDR3 coding DNA: TGTGCCAGCAGCCCGCCCGACAGTTGGGAAGCTTTCTTT. It specifies CASSPPDSWEAFF.

This chain joins TRBV28 and TRBJ1-4; 9 bases align to TRBD1. CDR1 MDHEN and CDR2 SYDVKM come from the germline V gene. After removal of 6 bases from V and 7 bases from J, the junction contained 6 bases not matched to a gene. The CDR3 extends over 14 amino acids. CDR3 sequence reads: CASRTGGSSEKLFF. The CDR3, as DNA: TGTGCCAGCAGGACAGGGGGTTCTTCTGAAAAACTGTTTTTT.

This clone has a count of ten or more. The V call is TRBV2, the J call TRBJ2-3; the match to TRBD1 covers 10 bases. Trimming cost V 5 bases and J 3 bases; bases outside gene matches: 5. Germline V gene sequence: CDR1 SNHLY, CDR2 FYNNEI. The CDR3 consists of 15 residues. CDR3 protein: CASSWTGGETDTQYF. DNA for the CDR3: TGTGCCAGCAGTTGGACAGGGGGTGAAACAGATACGCAGTATTTT.

The table lists this clone with a few counts. The rearrangement links TRBV6-1 to TRBJ2-2; D unresolved. The V and J ends lost 2 bases and 4 bases respectively, with 11 bases between them. CDR1 is MNHNS, CDR2 SASEGT, per germline. The CDR3 is made up of 15 amino acids. In DNA form, the CDR3 reads TGTGCCAGCAGTGAAAGGTGGGCCTCCACCGGGGAGCTGTTTTTT. Amino acid sequence: CASSERWASTGELFF.

This clone showed up many times. The chain couples TRBV2 to TRBJ1-2, with 9 bases that match TRBD1. The ends lost 6 bases at V and 8 bases at J; junction bases unmatched: 7. Looked up from germline, CDR1 is SNHLY and CDR2 is FYNNEI. The CDR3 loop spans 13 amino acids. The CDR3 coding sequence is TGTGCCAGCAGGGGAGGGGACAGGGAAGGCTACACCTTC. Translation: CASRGGDREGYTF.

The chain employs TRBV7-2 and TRBJ2-1; 7 nucleotides align to TRBD2. Germline V gene lookup returns CDR1 SGHTA and CDR2 FQGNSA. V trimming: 4 bases; J trimming: 0 bases; junction bases outside the gene matches: 6. The CDR3 contains 16 residues. The CDR3 reads CASSSAGTTSYNEQFF. The CDR3 DNA is TGTGCCAGCAGCTCGGCCGGGACTACCTCCTACAATGAGCAGTTCTTC.